This TCR beta chain was sequenced for a study of neurological immune-mediated disorders. One entry per CDR3 protein, called by TCRdb with MiXCR from the 5' RACE reads. The table lists 77,000 or so distinct CDR3 sequences, roughly 10% of them singletons, with 1.7% in the top ten. This clonotype showed up many times. The TCR was taken from a man over 45 in good health. Sample: PBMCs.

DNA for the CDR3: TGCAGTGCTAATGATCAGCGGGCAGGGTCTTACGAGCAGTACTTC. Translated: CSANDQRAGSYEQYF. The rearrangement uses TRBV20-1 and TRBJ2-7, with a weak D call TRBD2 (6 bases). V shed 4 bases and J shed 4 bases, with 20 bases lying between them. Germline CDR1 reads DFQATT; CDR2 reads SNEGSKA (reference sequence). CDR3 length: 15 residues.